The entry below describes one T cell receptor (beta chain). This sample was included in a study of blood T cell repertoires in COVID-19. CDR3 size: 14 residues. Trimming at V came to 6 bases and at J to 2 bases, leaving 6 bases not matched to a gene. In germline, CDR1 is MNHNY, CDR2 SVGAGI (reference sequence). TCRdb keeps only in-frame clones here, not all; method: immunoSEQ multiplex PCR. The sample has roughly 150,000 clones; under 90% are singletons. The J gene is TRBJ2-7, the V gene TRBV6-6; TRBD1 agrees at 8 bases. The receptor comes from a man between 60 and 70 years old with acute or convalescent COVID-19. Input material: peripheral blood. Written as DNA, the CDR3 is TGTGCCAGCAGGCGACAGGGGACCGCCTACGAGCAGTACTTC. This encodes CASRRQGTAYEQYF.